The T cell receptor beta chain under discussion was sequenced for a study of T cells in Graves' hyperthyroidism and ophthalmopathy. Study observations and caveats: Most thyroid clonotypes expanded above 0.001 were also detected in blood.

The CDR3 is made up of 13 amino acids. Deletions cut 4 bases from V and 2 bases from J, with 10 bases between. Germline CDR1 is SGHRS and CDR2 is YFSETQ. RNA transcripts provided the source from which TCR beta CDR3 regions were amplified. Initially, a first-round RT-PCR of the TCR CDR3 employed the HTBI primer set. TCRdb called the multiplex PCR reads again in MiXCR, with one record for every CDR3 protein. Of some 500,000 distinct CDR3 sequences listed, approximately 15% are singletons. This clonotype was counted ten times or more. Its matching antigen is unknown. The receptor's source is a woman between 18 and 29 years old with Graves' hyperthyroidism. Sample: blood. The rearrangement joins TRBV5-1 to TRBJ2-7; D is unresolved. CDR3 DNA: TGCGCCAGCAGCCCCCGGAACCCCTACGAGCAGTACTTC. Its protein product is CASSPRNPYEQYF.